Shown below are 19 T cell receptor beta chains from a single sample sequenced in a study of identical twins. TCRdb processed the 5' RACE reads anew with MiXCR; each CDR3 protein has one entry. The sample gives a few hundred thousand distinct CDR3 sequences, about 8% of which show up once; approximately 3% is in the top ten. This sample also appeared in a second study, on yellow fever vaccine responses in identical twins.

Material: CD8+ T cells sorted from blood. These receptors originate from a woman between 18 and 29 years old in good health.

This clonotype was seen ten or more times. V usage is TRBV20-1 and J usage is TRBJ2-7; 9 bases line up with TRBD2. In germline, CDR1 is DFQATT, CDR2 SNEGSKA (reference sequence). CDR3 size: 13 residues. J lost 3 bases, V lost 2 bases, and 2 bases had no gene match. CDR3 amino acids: CSARLAGNYEQYF. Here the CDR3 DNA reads TGCAGTGCTAGACTAGCGGGGAACTACGAGCAGTACTTC.

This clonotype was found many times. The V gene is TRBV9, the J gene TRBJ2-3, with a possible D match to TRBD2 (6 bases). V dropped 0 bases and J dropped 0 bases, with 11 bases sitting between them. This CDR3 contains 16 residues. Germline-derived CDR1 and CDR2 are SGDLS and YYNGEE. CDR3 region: CASSVGAGSSTDTQYF. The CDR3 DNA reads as TGTGCCAGCAGCGTAGGTGCGGGGTCAAGCACAGATACGCAGTATTTT.

The CDR3: CSAWDRPSTGELFF. The CDR3 DNA reads TGCAGTGCTTGGGACAGGCCCAGCACCGGGGAGCTGTTTTTT. This sequence joins TRBV20-1 and TRBJ2-2, with TRBD1 identical over 8 bases. CDR1 and CDR2 (germline): DFQATT, SNEGSKA (reference sequence). Trimming at V came to 5 bases and at J to 4 bases, leaving 6 bases not matched to a gene. The CDR3 contains 14 residues.

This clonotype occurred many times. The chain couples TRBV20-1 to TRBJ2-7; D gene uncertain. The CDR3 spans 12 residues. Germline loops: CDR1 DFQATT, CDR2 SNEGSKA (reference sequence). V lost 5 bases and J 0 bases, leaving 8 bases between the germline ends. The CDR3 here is CSAHGLSYEQYF. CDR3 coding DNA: TGCAGTGCTCATGGGCTCTCCTACGAGCAGTACTTC.

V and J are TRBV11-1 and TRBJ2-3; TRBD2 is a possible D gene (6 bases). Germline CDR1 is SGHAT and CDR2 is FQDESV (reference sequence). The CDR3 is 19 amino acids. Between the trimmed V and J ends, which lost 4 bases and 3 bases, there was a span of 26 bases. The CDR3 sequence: CASSSFPRTSGDETDTQYF. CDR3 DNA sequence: TGTGCCAGCAGCTCCTTTCCCCGAACCTCGGGAGATGAGACAGATACGCAGTATTTT.

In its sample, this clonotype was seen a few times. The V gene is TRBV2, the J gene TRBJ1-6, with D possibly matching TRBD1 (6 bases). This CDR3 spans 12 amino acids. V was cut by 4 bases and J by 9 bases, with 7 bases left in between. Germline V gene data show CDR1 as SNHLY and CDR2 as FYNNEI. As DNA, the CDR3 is TGTGCCAGCAGTGCAGGGGTTTCACCCCTCCACTTT. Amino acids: CASSAGVSPLHF. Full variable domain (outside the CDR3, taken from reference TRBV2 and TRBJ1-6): EPEVTQTPSHQVTQMGQEVILRCVPISNHLYFYWYRQILGQKVEFLVSFYNNEISEKSEIFDDQFSVERPDGSNFTLKIRSTKLEDSAMYFCASSAGVSPLHFGNGTRLTVT.

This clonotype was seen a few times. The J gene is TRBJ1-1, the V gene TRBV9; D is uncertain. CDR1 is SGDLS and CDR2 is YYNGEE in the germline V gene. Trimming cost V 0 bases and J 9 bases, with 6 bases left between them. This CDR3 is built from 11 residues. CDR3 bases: TGTGCCAGCAGCGTAGGCAGTCAAGCTTTCTTT. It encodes CASSVGSQAFF.

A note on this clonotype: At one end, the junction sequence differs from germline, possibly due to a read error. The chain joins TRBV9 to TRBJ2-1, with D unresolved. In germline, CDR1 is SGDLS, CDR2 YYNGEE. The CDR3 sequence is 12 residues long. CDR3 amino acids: CASSVEPNELFF. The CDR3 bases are TGTGCCAGCAGCGTAGAACCCAATGAGCTGTTCTTC. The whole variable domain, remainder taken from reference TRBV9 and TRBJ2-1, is DSGVTQTPKHLITATGQRVTLRCSPRSGDLSVYWYQQSLDQGLQFLIQYYNGEERAKGNILERFSAQQFPDLHSELNLSSLELGDSALYFCASSVEPNELFFGPGTRLTVL.

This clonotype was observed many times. In nucleotides, the CDR3 is TGTGCCAGCAGCCATGGCCTGACTAGCGGGGAAGAGACCCAGTACTTC. Translated, it gives CASSHGLTSGEETQYF. V and J are TRBV3-1 and TRBJ2-5; 11 nucleotides line up with TRBD2. Losses at the gene ends were 3 bases for V and 3 bases for J; bases not matched to a gene: 6. The CDR3 length is 16 residues. The germline gives CDR1 LGHDT, CDR2 YNNKEL (reference sequence).

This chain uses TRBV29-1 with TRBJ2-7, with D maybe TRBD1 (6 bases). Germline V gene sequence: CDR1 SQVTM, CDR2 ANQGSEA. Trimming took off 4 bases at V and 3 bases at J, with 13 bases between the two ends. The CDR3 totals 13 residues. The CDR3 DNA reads TGCAGCGTTGTACCCAGGGGACACTACGAGCAGTACTTC. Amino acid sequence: CSVVPRGHYEQYF.

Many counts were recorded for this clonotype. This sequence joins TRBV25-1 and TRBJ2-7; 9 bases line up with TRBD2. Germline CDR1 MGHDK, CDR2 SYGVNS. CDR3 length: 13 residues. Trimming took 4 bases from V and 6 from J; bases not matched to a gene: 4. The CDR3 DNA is TGTGCCAGCAGTGGCGCGGGAGGGGGCGAGCAGTACTTC. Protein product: CASSGAGGGEQYF.

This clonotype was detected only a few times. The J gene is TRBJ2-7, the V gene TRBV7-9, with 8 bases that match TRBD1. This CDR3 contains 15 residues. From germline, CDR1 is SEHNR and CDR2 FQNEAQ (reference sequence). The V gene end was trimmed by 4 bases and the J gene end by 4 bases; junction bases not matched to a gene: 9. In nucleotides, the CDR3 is TGTGCCAGCAGCTCGCCGAACAGGGGGTGGTACGAGCAGTACTTC. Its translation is CASSSPNRGWYEQYF.

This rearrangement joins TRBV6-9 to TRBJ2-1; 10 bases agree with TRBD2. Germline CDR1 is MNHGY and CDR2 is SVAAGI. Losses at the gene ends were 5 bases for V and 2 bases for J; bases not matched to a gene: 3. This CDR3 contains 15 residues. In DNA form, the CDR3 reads TGTGCCAGCAGTAAGCGGGAGGGCACCTACAATGAGCAGTTCTTC. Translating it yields CASSKREGTYNEQFF.

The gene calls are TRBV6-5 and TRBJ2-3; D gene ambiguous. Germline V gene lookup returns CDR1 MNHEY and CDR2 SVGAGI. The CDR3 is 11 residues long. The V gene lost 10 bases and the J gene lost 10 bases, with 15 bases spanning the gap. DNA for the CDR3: TGTGCCACAGAGACTGGTGGGTCGCAGTATTTT. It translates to CATETGGSQYF.

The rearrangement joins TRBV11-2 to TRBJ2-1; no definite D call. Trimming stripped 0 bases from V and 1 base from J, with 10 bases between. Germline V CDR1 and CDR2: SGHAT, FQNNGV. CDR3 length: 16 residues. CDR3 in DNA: TGTGCCAGCAGCTTAGAGTCTGCTATATCCTACAATGAGCAGTTCTTC. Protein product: CASSLESAISYNEQFF.

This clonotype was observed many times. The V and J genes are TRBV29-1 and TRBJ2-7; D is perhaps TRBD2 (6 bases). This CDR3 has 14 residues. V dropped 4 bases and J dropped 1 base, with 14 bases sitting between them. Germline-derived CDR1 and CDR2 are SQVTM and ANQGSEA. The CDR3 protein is CSVVSWGDSYEQYF. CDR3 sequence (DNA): TGCAGCGTTGTTAGCTGGGGGGATTCCTACGAGCAGTACTTC.

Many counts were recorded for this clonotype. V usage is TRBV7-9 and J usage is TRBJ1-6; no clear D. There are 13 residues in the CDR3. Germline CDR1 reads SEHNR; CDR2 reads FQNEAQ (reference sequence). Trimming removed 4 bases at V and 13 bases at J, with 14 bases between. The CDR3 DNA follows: TGTGCCAGCAGCTCAATAATTCCGGAGCCCCTCCACTTT. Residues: CASSSIIPEPLHF.

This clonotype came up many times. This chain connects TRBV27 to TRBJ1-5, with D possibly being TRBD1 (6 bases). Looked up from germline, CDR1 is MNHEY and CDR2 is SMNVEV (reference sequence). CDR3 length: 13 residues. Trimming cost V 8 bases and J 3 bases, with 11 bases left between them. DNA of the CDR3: TGTGCCAGCGGGGACACGTACAATCAGCCCCAGCATTTT. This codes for CASGDTYNQPQHF.

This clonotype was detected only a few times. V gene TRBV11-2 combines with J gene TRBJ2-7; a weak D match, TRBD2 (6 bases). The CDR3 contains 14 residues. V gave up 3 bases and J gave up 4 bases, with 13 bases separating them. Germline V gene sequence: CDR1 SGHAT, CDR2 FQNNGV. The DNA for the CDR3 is TGTGCCAGCAGCTTTGGGGGGATTCTTTACGAGCAGTACTTC. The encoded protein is CASSFGGILYEQYF.